The clone carrying this T cell receptor beta chain is medium-sized by frequency. Naive CD8+ T cells showed CD45RO-CCR7+CD27+CD95-. The record originates from a study of CXCR3-negative and CXCR3-positive naive CD8 T cells. UMI-labeled 5' RACE TRB cDNA libraries were prepared from the cells. TCRdb reprocessed the 5' RACE reads and reports one entry per CDR3 protein, with no DNA. The table for this sample gives tens of thousands of distinct CDR3 sequences. Germline loops: CDR1 LGHNA, CDR2 YSLEER. The CDR3 consists of 15 residues. The sample comprised naive CXCR3- CD8+ T cells from blood. Subset: CD45RO-CCR7+CD27+CD95- naive CD8+ T cells lacking CXCR3 (TNR3-). The source is a human donor in good health. Some clones in this sample may be carry-over from other donors' samples. The chain recombines TRBV4-3 with TRBJ1-5. CDR3 protein: CASSQDRGEGQPQHF.